The T cell receptor beta chain described here comes from a study of blood T cell repertoires in COVID-19. Overall study: Both acute and convalescent COVID-19 samples were obtained from the United States, Italy and Spain. T cells, B-cell-depleted T cells, or PBMCs provided the cDNA or gDNA that served as material.

Per the original data handling: Nucleated cell number was recorded as an estimate derived from reference gene primer amplification. The method was immunoSEQ multiplex PCR; TCRdb's version includes in-frame clones alone and lacks a portion of them. The DNA gave D and trimming, while V, J and clone size come from that table. The sample includes approximately 120,000 clones, around 82% of them seen just once. In its sample, this clone was seen once. The CDR3 runs 15 residues. The germline gives CDR1 MNHEY, CDR2 SVGAGI. With V trimmed by 2 bases and J by 8 bases, 9 bases remained unmatched. This TCR came from a woman in her forties or fifties with acute or convalescent COVID-19. The sample consisted of peripheral blood. The rearrangement uses TRBV6-5 and TRBJ1-1; 9 positions agree with TRBD1. CDR3 DNA sequence: TGTGCCAGCAGTTACGATTCTCGGACAGGGGTCGAAGCTTTCTTT. It is translated as CASSYDSRTGVEAFF.